The next 14 T cell receptor beta chains were all read from a single sample in a study of human T cells and chemical hapten exposure. Whole blood that had not been fractionated was the source of extracted total RNA. TCRdb passed the 5' RACE reads through MiXCR, listing each CDR3 protein once. The repertoire holds around 80,000 distinct CDR3 sequences, with 15% to 20% as singletons. These receptors were obtained from a female donor in good health.

V gene TRBV29-1 combines with J gene TRBJ1-2, with 8 bases lining up with TRBD1. V gave up 5 bases and J gave up 9 bases; unmatched junction bases: 11. The length of the CDR3 is 13 residues. Germline V gene data show CDR1 as SQVTM and CDR2 as ANQGSEA. CDR3 bases: TGCAGCGTTTCCGGGACAGGAGGTTATAGCTACACCTTC. Translating gives CSVSGTGGYSYTF.

This clonotype was found a few times. J is TRBJ1-1 and V is TRBV6-6; no clear D. The germline V and J ends were trimmed by 5 bases and 4 bases, with 14 bases remaining between them. CDR1 is MNHNY, CDR2 SVGAGI, per germline (reference sequence). CDR3 length equals 14 residues. DNA of the CDR3: TGTGCCAGCAGTCCCTTGTCGGGGAGCACTGAAGCTTTCTTT. It is translated as CASSPLSGSTEAFF.

This clonotype has a handful of counts. The genes are TRBV6-2 or TRBV6-3 and TRBJ2-1, with D unclear. Trimming shortened V by 2 bases and J by 5 bases, and 7 bases separated the two germline ends. Germline V gene sequence: CDR1 MNHEY, CDR2 SVGEGT. This CDR3 spans 13 amino acids. This CDR3 reads CASSYRANNEQFF. CDR3 DNA sequence: TGTGCCAGCAGTTACAGGGCAAACAATGAGCAGTTCTTC.

The gene calls are TRBV28 and TRBJ2-2, with D unclear. V gave up 0 bases and J gave up 0 bases, with 5 bases separating them. Germline CDR1 reads MDHEN; CDR2 reads SYDVKM. The CDR3 totals 15 residues. CDR3 sequence: CASSLWGSNTGELFF. Written as DNA, the CDR3 is TGTGCCAGCAGTTTATGGGGCTCGAACACCGGGGAGCTGTTTTTT.

The V call is TRBV5-4, the J call TRBJ2-4, with 7 bases that match TRBD1. Looked up from germline, CDR1 is SGHNT and CDR2 is YYREEE (reference sequence). J lost 0 bases, V lost 4 bases, and 7 bases had no gene match. This CDR3 has 16 amino acids. In DNA form, the CDR3 reads TGTGCCAGCAGCAAGACAGGGCTGGAAGCCAAAAACATTCAGTACTTC. The encoded protein is CASSKTGLEAKNIQYF.

The chain links TRBV5-4 to TRBJ1-2; TRBD1 matches 8 bases. The CDR3 sequence is 14 residues long. Germline lookup yields CDR1 SGHNT and CDR2 YYREEE (reference sequence). The ends lost 0 bases at V and 4 bases at J; junction bases unmatched: 2. The CDR3 is CASSLDGTGYGYTF. CDR3 sequence (DNA): TGTGCCAGCAGCTTGGATGGGACAGGCTATGGCTACACCTTC.

This clonotype was seen a few times. The genes are TRBV2 and TRBJ2-1; D call uncertain. Trimming took off 5 bases at V and 9 bases at J, with 20 bases between the two ends. The CDR3 loop spans 15 amino acids. CDR1 and CDR2 (germline): SNHLY, FYNNEI. CDR3: CASSKGLLGLLEQFF. CDR3 DNA sequence: TGTGCCAGCAGTAAGGGCCTTCTTGGGCTTCTTGAGCAGTTCTTC.

This clonotype was recorded a few times. This rearrangement joins TRBV10-3 to TRBJ2-1; 7 nucleotides match TRBD2. The V gene end was trimmed by 0 bases and the J gene end by 14 bases; junction bases not matched to a gene: 10. This CDR3 has 14 residues. CDR1 is ENHRY and CDR2 is SYGVKD in the germline V gene. CDR3 nucleotide sequence: TGTGCCATCAGTGAGTCGACGGCTAGCGGCCCTGAGTTCTTC. As protein: CAISESTASGPEFF.

The rearrangement joins TRBV14 to TRBJ2-1; TRBD2 is a possible D gene (5 bases). Trimming took off 1 base at V and 7 bases at J, with 17 bases between the two ends. The CDR3 consists of 16 residues. Germline CDR1 and CDR2: SGHDN and FVKESK. CDR3 loop: CASSQGLTWLQNEQFF. In DNA, the CDR3 is TGTGCCAGCAGCCAAGGACTAACCTGGCTTCAGAATGAGCAGTTCTTC.

The V call is TRBV4-1, the J call TRBJ2-3; D is ambiguous. The ends were cut back, 1 base at V and 2 bases at J, with 7 bases in the middle. The germline V gene has CDR1 MGHRA and CDR2 YSYEKL. CDR3 size: 14 residues. CDR3 in DNA: TGCGCCAGCAGCCAAGTGAGCAACACAGATACGCAGTATTTT. As protein: CASSQVSNTDTQYF.

This clonotype appeared a few times. The chain recombines TRBV4-3 with TRBJ1-2; D unclear. CDR3 size: 15 residues. V lost 1 base, J lost 2 bases, and 11 bases lay in between. Germline-derived CDR1 and CDR2 are LGHNA and YSLEER. The CDR3 here is CASSQAQDGNYGYTF. The CDR3 DNA follows: TGCGCCAGCAGCCAAGCTCAGGACGGCAACTATGGCTACACCTTC.

This clonotype came up many times. CDR3 nucleotides: TGCAGTGCTAGAACGGGGAACACAGATACGCAGTATTTT. Protein product: CSARTGNTDTQYF. This sequence joins TRBV20-1 and TRBJ2-3; D is perhaps TRBD2 (5 bases). This CDR3 has 13 residues. Germline V gives CDR1 DFQATT, CDR2 SNEGSKA (reference sequence). Between the trimmed V and J ends, which lost 2 bases and 2 bases, there was a span of 8 bases.

This clonotype was detected only a few times. The CDR3 protein is CATSDPDFNFNEQFF. In DNA form, the CDR3 reads TGTGCCACCAGTGATCCGGACTTCAACTTCAATGAGCAGTTCTTC. The genes are TRBV24-1 and TRBJ2-1, with D possibly matching TRBD2 (5 bases). The germline CDR1 and CDR2 sequences are KGHDR and SFDVKD. V was shortened by 3 bases and J by 6 bases, with 14 bases between the two germline ends. The length of the CDR3 is 15 residues.

This clonotype appeared many times. This sequence joins TRBV2 and TRBJ2-3; possible D gene TRBD2, 5 bases. Germline loops: CDR1 SNHLY, CDR2 FYNNEI. Trimming took 4 bases from V and 8 from J, leaving 16 bases between them. CDR3 size: 14 residues. CDR3 amino acids: CASSVSGVLGTQYF. CDR3 nucleotide sequence: TGTGCCAGCAGTGTAAGCGGAGTACTGGGTACGCAGTATTTT.